The text below deals with one TCR beta chain. The data belong to a study of blood T cell repertoires in COVID-19. Study details: There were acute and convalescent COVID-19 samples, and they came from the United States, Italy and Spain.

Sequenced by immunoSEQ multiplex PCR; TCRdb stores in-frame clones only, minus some. Of about 260,000 clones in the sample, 85% to 90% were seen once. CDR1 is LGHDT, CDR2 YNNKEL, per germline (reference sequence). The V end lost 4 bases, the J end lost 2 bases, and 15 bases lay between the germline ends. This CDR3 is 15 amino acids long. This clonotype was obtained from a man aged 18 to 30 with active or convalescent COVID-19. The sequenced sample was peripheral blood. The chain joins TRBV3-1 (or the pseudogene TRBV3-2) to TRBJ2-7, with D tentatively TRBD2 (7 bases). The CDR3 region has the DNA TGTGCCAGCAGCCGCCAAGGGGGGGTTCCCTACGAGCAGTACTTC. This sequence encodes CASSRQGGVPYEQYF.